A selection of T cell receptor beta chains follows, all from one sample in a study of T-cell reconstitution after alpha-beta-depleted transplantation in children. TCRdb re-called the PCR reads with MiXCR, one entry per CDR3 protein. Seen here are just over 950,000 distinct CDR3 sequences, roughly 29% observed once, and the top ten hold approximately 30%. The sequenced sample was PBMCs, mostly from graft donor cells, obtained 360 days after TCRalphabeta/CD19-depleted stem cell transplant. Receptors were obtained from a boy under two years old who had a stem cell transplant for SCID, so the T cells may come from the graft donor. CDR3s include the opening cysteine and the closing phenylalanine or tryptophan. A D gene is named only where the DNA matches it firmly. The size of a clone is reported for some rows only, either as once, few or many, or as a class for expanded clones.

-	TRBV7-9	TRBJ1-4	-	CASSPTGSRNEKLFF	TGTGCCAGCAGCCCTACAGGCTCCCGTAATGAAAAACTGTTTTTT
few	TRBV10-3	TRBJ2-7	TRBD1	CAISGGFWGQGYEQYF	TGTGCCATCAGTGGTGGATTCTGGGGACAGGGGTACGAGCAGTACTTC
few	TRBV4-1	TRBJ2-1	TRBD1	CASSQDPGQGNEQFF	TGCGCCAGCAGCCAAGATCCCGGACAGGGAAATGAGCAGTTCTTC
few	TRBV3-1	TRBJ2-1	-	CASSQRGAGYNEQFF	TGTGCCAGCAGCCAACGGGGGGCGGGATACAATGAGCAGTTCTTC
few	TRBV12-3/TRBV12-4	TRBJ2-1	TRBD2	CASTDGTSVYNEQFF	TGTGCCAGCACCGACGGGACTAGCGTTTACAATGAGCAGTTCTTC
-	TRBV28	TRBJ2-1	TRBD1	CASSPAGTGGYNEQFF	TGTGCCAGCAGTCCGGCCGGGACAGGGGGCTACAATGAGCAGTTCTTC
-	TRBV7-3	TRBJ2-1	-	CASSPLGKENEQFF	TGTGCCAGCAGCCCACTAGGAAAGGAGAATGAGCAGTTCTTC
-	TRBV18	TRBJ1-1	-	CASSPIQGRVLYLNTEAFF	TGTGCCAGCTCCCCCATTCAAGGCAGGGTCTTATACCTGAACACTGAAGCTTTCTTT
-	TRBV4-2	TRBJ2-3	-	CASSQDRWPQDTQYF	TGTGCCAGCAGCCAAGATCGGTGGCCTCAAGATACGCAGTATTTT
-	TRBV9	TRBJ2-1	TRBD2	CASSVRLAGGPAYNEQFF	TGTGCCAGCAGCGTACGACTAGCGGGGGGGCCGGCATACAATGAGCAGTTCTTC
-	TRBV21-1	TRBJ2-7	-	CASSRDRRGTSGGASEQYF	TGTGCCAGCAGCAGGGACCGTCGAGGGACTAGCGGGGGGGCAAGCGAGCAGTACTTC
few	TRBV5-1	TRBJ2-1	TRBD2	CASSTPGTSAGNEQFF	TGCGCCAGCAGCACCCCCGGGACTAGCGCGGGGAATGAGCAGTTCTTC
-	TRBV6-5	TRBJ1-2	TRBD1	CASSLTGVMRGYTF	TGTGCCAGCAGTTTAACAGGGGTAATGAGGGGCTACACCTTC
few	TRBV7-2	TRBJ2-3	-	CASSLWVTDTQYF	TGTGCCAGCAGCTTATGGGTCACAGATACGCAGTATTTT
many	TRBV27	TRBJ1-1	-	CASSFMENTEAFF	TGTGCCAGCAGTTTTATGGAAAACACTGAAGCTTTCTTT
-	TRBV12-3/TRBV12-4	TRBJ2-5	TRBD1	CASSQLGTGGVDTQYF	TGTGCCAGCAGTCAACTCGGGACAGGCGGAGTGGACACCCAGTACTTC
few	TRBV10-3	TRBJ2-7	TRBD2	CAIRPTSGGTPTYEQYF	TGTGCCATCAGGCCTACTAGCGGGGGGACTCCGACCTACGAGCAGTACTTC
-	TRBV5-1	TRBJ2-2	TRBD2	CASSPRGGTTNTGELFF	TGCGCCAGCAGCCCCCGGGGGGGGACGACGAACACCGGGGAGCTGTTTTTT
-	TRBV2	TRBJ2-3	-	CASSEEGRYYTDTQYF	TGTGCCAGCAGTGAAGAGGGCAGGTACTACACAGATACGCAGTATTTT
once	TRBV5-6	TRBJ1-2	-	CASSLVGPEMDGYTF	TGTGCCAGCAGCTTGGTCGGTCCGGAGATGGATGGCTACACCTTC
-	TRBV6-1	TRBJ1-4	-	CATSGYNNEKLFF	TGTGCCACCTCTGGATATAATAATGAAAAACTGTTTTTT
many	TRBV4-3	TRBJ2-1	TRBD2	CASSQLAGGPANEQFF	TGCGCCAGCAGCCAATTAGCGGGGGGGCCTGCAAATGAGCAGTTCTTC
-	TRBV29-1	TRBJ2-7	TRBD1	CSVVHSGTANEQYF	TGCAGCGTTGTACATTCCGGGACAGCCAACGAGCAGTACTTC
-	TRBV24-1	TRBJ2-3	-	CATSDTRSPGHHSGTQYF	TGTGCCACCAGTGATACACGATCCCCGGGACACCATTCAGGAACGCAGTATTTT
-	TRBV20-1	TRBJ1-3	-	CSARDSGGNTIYF	TGCAGTGCTAGAGATTCAGGGGGAAACACCATATATTTT
-	TRBV18	TRBJ2-1	-	CASSLLGGGHLHEQFF	TGTGCCAGCTCACTGCTTGGGGGGGGCCACCTCCATGAGCAGTTCTTC
-	TRBV10-2	TRBJ2-1	-	CASRATGWENNEQFF	TGCGCCAGCAGGGCCACAGGGTGGGAGAACAATGAGCAGTTCTTC
-	TRBV3-1	TRBJ2-3	-	CASSQAGTLTGDTQYF	TGTGCCAGCAGCCAGGCGGGGACTTTGACTGGAGATACGCAGTATTTT
-	TRBV12-3/TRBV12-4	TRBJ2-7	-	CASSFVQGGAYEQYF	TGTGCCAGCAGTTTCGTTCAGGGGGGCGCCTACGAGCAGTACTTC
-	TRBV12-3/TRBV12-4	TRBJ2-7	TRBD2	CASSLGGGTCYEQYF	TGTGCCAGCAGTTTAGGCGGGGGAACCTGCTACGAGCAGTACTTC
-	TRBV4-1	TRBJ2-3	-	CASSQGQGRETDTQYF	TGCGCCAGCAGCCAAGGTCAGGGGAGGGAGACAGATACGCAGTATTTT
few	TRBV7-2	TRBJ2-1	-	CASSQGPSSSYNEQFF	TGTGCCAGCAGCCAAGGGCCGAGTAGCTCCTACAATGAGCAGTTCTTC
-	TRBV5-1	TRBJ1-2	-	CASSLEAATNYGYTF	TGCGCCAGCAGCTTGGAGGCAGCCACGAACTATGGCTACACCTTC
-	TRBV28	TRBJ1-2	-	CASSPSGTGFRGYTF	TGTGCCAGCAGTCCCTCGGGTACAGGGTTCCGTGGCTACACCTTC
-	TRBV28	TRBJ1-5	TRBD1	CAMGRGDRASNQPQHF	TGTGCCATGGGCCGCGGGGACAGGGCCTCTAATCAGCCCCAGCATTTT
-	TRBV3-1	TRBJ1-1	-	CASSQETPGTEAFF	TGTGCCAGCAGCCAAGAAACACCGGGCACTGAAGCTTTCTTT
few	TRBV3-1	TRBJ2-7	-	CASSPFTVPYEQYF	TGTGCCAGCAGCCCCTTCACTGTACCCTACGAGCAGTACTTC
-	TRBV12-3/TRBV12-4	TRBJ1-1	TRBD1	CASRGTGGYTEAFF	TGTGCCAGCAGGGGGACAGGGGGATACACTGAAGCTTTCTTT
-	TRBV5-6	TRBJ2-7	-	CASSLDPGPVSEQYF	TGTGCCAGCAGCTTGGATCCGGGTCCTGTATCCGAGCAGTACTTC
few	TRBV12-3/TRBV12-4	TRBJ1-4	-	CASSYRGPLLFF	TGTGCCAGCAGTTACCGGGGGCCCCTTCTGTTTTTT
few	TRBV5-6	TRBJ2-2	TRBD1	CASSLLGQGQTGELFF	TGTGCCAGCAGCTTGCTTGGGCAGGGACAGACCGGGGAGCTGTTTTTT
-	TRBV18	TRBJ2-1	TRBD1	CASSPWTGSDNEQFF	TGTGCCAGCTCACCTTGGACAGGGTCGGACAATGAGCAGTTCTTC
few	TRBV5-1	TRBJ2-3	-	CASSLSRDGIDTQYF	TGCGCCAGCAGCCTTTCGCGGGACGGTATAGATACGCAGTATTTT
-	TRBV20-1	TRBJ2-3	-	CSEGLLLDSDTQYF	TGCAGTGAAGGACTCCTCCTCGATTCTGATACGCAGTATTTT
-	TRBV12-3/TRBV12-4	TRBJ1-6	TRBD1	CASSFSTGGRNSPLHF	TGTGCCAGCAGTTTCAGCACAGGGGGCAGGAATTCACCCCTCCACTTT
-	TRBV2	TRBJ1-2	TRBD1	CASSEVGTANYGYTF	TGTGCCAGCAGTGAAGTGGGGACAGCTAACTATGGCTACACCTTC
few	TRBV11-2	TRBJ1-2	-	CASSLLRKQPNYGYTF	TGTGCCAGCAGCCTTCTTCGTAAGCAACCTAACTATGGCTACACCTTC
-	TRBV6-5	TRBJ1-2	TRBD1	CASSYRQGAQGYTF	TGTGCCAGCAGTTACAGGCAGGGGGCCCAGGGCTACACCTTC
-	TRBV12-3/TRBV12-4	TRBJ2-2	-	CASSYRQPNTGELFF	TGTGCCAGCAGTTACAGGCAGCCGAACACCGGGGAGCTGTTTTTT
few	TRBV28	TRBJ2-1	TRBD2	CASSTQRTSGDNEQFF	TGTGCCAGCAGTACCCAACGGACTAGCGGGGACAATGAGCAGTTCTTC
few	TRBV4-2	TRBJ1-1	TRBD1	CASSPVGTANTEAFF	TGTGCCAGCAGCCCAGTGGGGACAGCTAACACTGAAGCTTTCTTT
-	TRBV7-9	TRBJ2-3	TRBD2	CASSYTGTSAADTQYF	TGTGCCAGCAGCTACACCGGGACTAGTGCCGCAGATACGCAGTATTTT
few	TRBV18	TRBJ2-6	-	CASSRPPSGANVLTF	TGTGCCAGCTCACGACCCCCCTCTGGGGCCAACGTCCTGACTTTC
-	TRBV5-4	TRBJ2-1	-	CASSGHPLGTRDEQFF	TGTGCCAGCAGCGGGCACCCCTTAGGCACTAGGGATGAGCAGTTCTTC
-	TRBV11-2	TRBJ2-3	TRBD2	CASSFNSGAPTDTQYF	TGTGCCAGCAGCTTCAATAGCGGGGCACCCACAGATACGCAGTATTTT
few	TRBV4-2	TRBJ1-5	-	CASSQVFPGSNQPQHF	TGTGCCAGCAGCCAAGTGTTTCCGGGAAGCAATCAGCCCCAGCATTTT
few	TRBV6-1	TRBJ2-7	-	CASSEVYHRVEQYF	TGTGCCAGCAGTGAAGTGTACCACCGAGTAGAGCAGTACTTC
few	TRBV28	TRBJ1-4	-	CASSLSPPSAKLFF	TGTGCCAGCAGTTTATCCCCTCCCAGTGCAAAACTGTTTTTT